The sequence of this T cell receptor beta chain was determined in a study of T cell responses to AZD1222 COVID-19 vaccine. Study-level points and caveats: Across spike, vaccine-associated CD4 TCRs were found, dominant at 160-218 and 743-854. Two AZD1222 administrations were followed by greater Spike-specific TCR breadth and depth. Just a handful of AZD1222 recipients tested seropositive at baseline. Donors were largely white British and mainly female; clonal diversity was possibly underestimated.

In the case of this clone: Its antigen is not identified.

Libraries were prepared by immunoSEQ multiplex PCR; TCRdb keeps only in-frame clonotypes and omits some of them. The sample lists around 70,000 clones, roughly 85% seen once, with around 1.2% in the top ten. The CDR3 runs 13 residues. With 3 bases removed from V and 7 bases from J, the gap between germline ends came to 10 bases. Germline CDR1 KGHSH, CDR2 LQKENI. The receptor's source is an adult who received the AZD1222 COVID-19 vaccine. This chain joins TRBV18 and TRBJ1-5; D is unresolved. The sample here was peripheral blood, taken 28 days after the second AZD1222 dose. CDR3 in DNA: TGTGCCAGCTCACCCTCCGGGTTACAGCCCCAGCATTTT. Translating it yields CASSPSGLQPQHF.